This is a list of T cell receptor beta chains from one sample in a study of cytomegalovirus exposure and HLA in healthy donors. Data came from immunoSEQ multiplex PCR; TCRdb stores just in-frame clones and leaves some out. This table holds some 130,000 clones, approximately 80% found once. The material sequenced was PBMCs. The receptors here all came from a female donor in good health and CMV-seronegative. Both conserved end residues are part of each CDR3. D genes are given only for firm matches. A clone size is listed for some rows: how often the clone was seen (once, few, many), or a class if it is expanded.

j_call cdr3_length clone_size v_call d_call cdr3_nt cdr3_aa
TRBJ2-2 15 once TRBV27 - TGTGCCAGCAGTCCAGGGGTCTCGAACACCGGGGAGCTGTTTTTT CASSPGVSNTGELFF
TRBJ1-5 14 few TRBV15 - TGTGCCACCAGCAGAGATAATCCTCGTCAGCCCCAGCATTTT CATSRDNPRQPQHF
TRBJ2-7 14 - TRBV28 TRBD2 TGTGCCAGCAGTCCCGGCGGTAGCGGGTACGAGCAGTACTTC CASSPGGSGYEQYF
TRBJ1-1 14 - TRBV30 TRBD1 TGTGCCTGGAAATATAGGGGGCGCGGACCTGAAGCTTTCTTT CAWKYRGRGPEAFF
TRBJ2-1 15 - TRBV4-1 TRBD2 TGCGCCAGCAGCCAAGCTAGCGGGACCTACAATGAGCAGTTCTTC CASSQASGTYNEQFF
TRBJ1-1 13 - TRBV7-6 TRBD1 TGTGCCAGCAGCTTGACAGGGGGTACTGAAGCTTTCTTT CASSLTGGTEAFF
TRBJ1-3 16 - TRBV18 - TGTGCCAGCTCACCGATTCCAACAGGGACTGGAAACACCATATATTTT CASSPIPTGTGNTIYF
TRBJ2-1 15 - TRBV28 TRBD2 TGTGCCAGCAGTCTGGCGGGAGTTGTCAACAATGAGCAGTTCTTC CASSLAGVVNNEQFF
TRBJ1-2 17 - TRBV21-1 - TGTGCCAGCAGCAAAGAAGGCCAGGGAAGGGATAACTATGGCTACACCTTC CASSKEGQGRDNYGYTF
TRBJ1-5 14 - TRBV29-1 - TGCAGCGTTGGGCTGGGGACTAACAATCAGCCCCAGCATTTT CSVGLGTNNQPQHF
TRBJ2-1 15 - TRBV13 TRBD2 TGTGCCAGCAGTAAACCGGGACTAGTGCTCAATGAGCAGTTCTTC CASSKPGLVLNEQFF
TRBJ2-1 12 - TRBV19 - TGTGCCAGTAGTACCAGACGAGGGGAGCAGTTCTTC CASSTRRGEQFF
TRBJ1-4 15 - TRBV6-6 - TGTGCCAGCAGTTACTGGGCATCAACTAATGAAAAACTGTTTTTT CASSYWASTNEKLFF
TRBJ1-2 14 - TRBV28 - TGTGCCAGCAGTTTAGTTCCGGGAAACTATGGCTACACCTTC CASSLVPGNYGYTF
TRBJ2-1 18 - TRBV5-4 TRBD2 TGTGCCAGCAGCTTGGGACTAGCGGGAGCGGGAGGGGGGAATGAGCAGTTCTTC CASSLGLAGAGGGNEQFF
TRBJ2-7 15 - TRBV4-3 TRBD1 TGCGCCAGCAGCCACCGACAGGGGGCTAGCTACGAGCAGTACTTC CASSHRQGASYEQYF
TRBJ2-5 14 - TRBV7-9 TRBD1 TGTGCCAGCAGCTTAGGACAGGGCAAAGAGACCCAGTACTTC CASSLGQGKETQYF
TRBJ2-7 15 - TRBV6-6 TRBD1 TGTGCCAGCAGAGATCCGGGACAGAGGGCCTACGAGCAGTACTTC CASRDPGQRAYEQYF
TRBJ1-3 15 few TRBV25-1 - TGTGCCAGCAGCCTTACTGGGGGCGGTGGAAACACCATATATTTT CASSLTGGGGNTIYF
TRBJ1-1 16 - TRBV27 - TGTGCCAGCAGTTTATTCAGGGGCCGACGGGACACTGAAGCTTTCTTT CASSLFRGRRDTEAFF
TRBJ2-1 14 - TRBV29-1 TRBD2 TGCAGCGTATCCCCGGCGGGAGCCTACAATGAGCAGTTCTTC CSVSPAGAYNEQFF
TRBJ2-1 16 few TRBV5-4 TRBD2 TGTGCCAGCAGCCCAGGGACTAGCGGGCCTTACAATGAGCAGTTCTTC CASSPGTSGPYNEQFF
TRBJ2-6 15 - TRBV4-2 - TGTGCCAGCAGCCAAGTGGGAGCCGGGGCCAACGTCCTGACTTTC CASSQVGAGANVLTF
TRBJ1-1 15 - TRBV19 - TGTGCCAGTAGTATAGGTGGGCGAACCAACACTGAAGCTTTCTTT CASSIGGRTNTEAFF
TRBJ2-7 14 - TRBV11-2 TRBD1 TGTGCCAGCAGCTGGGACAGGGGTTCCTACGAGCAGTACTTC CASSWDRGSYEQYF
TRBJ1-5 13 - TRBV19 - TGTGCCAGTAGGATAACAAGTGATCAGCCCCAGCATTTT CASRITSDQPQHF
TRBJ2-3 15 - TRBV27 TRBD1 TGTGCCAGCAGTCACCTCGGGACAGGCACAGATACGCAGTATTTT CASSHLGTGTDTQYF
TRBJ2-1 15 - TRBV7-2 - TGTGCCAGCAGCGCACGACATCTCACGAACAATGAGCAGTTCTTC CASSARHLTNNEQFF
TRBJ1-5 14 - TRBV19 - TGTGCCAGTAGTATAGAGGCGGCCGGTCAGCCCCAGCATTTT CASSIEAAGQPQHF
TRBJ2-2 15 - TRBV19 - TGTGCCAGTAGTATAGATCGTACGGGGACCGGGGAGCTGTTTTTT CASSIDRTGTGELFF
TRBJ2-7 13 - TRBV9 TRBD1 TGTGCCAGCAGCACAGGGGCTGGCTACGAGCAGTACTTC CASSTGAGYEQYF
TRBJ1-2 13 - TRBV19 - TGTGCCAGTAGGCCCCCAGGGGCCTATGGCTACACCTTC CASRPPGAYGYTF
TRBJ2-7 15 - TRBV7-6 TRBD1 TGTGCCAGCAGCTTAGAGGGACAGGGGGTGGGGGAGCAGTACTTC CASSLEGQGVGEQYF
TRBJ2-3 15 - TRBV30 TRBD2 TGTGCCTGGAGTGTCACTAGCGGGAGAACGGATACGCAGTATTTT CAWSVTSGRTDTQYF
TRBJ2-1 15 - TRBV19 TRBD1 TGTGCCAGTAGTATGGGGGACAGGGGGCGCGCTGAGCAGTTCTTC CASSMGDRGRAEQFF
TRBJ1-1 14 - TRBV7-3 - TGTGCCAGCAGCTTGGGGGGTAGCGGGACTGAAGCTTTCTTT CASSLGGSGTEAFF
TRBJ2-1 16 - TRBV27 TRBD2 TGTGCCAGCAGATTCATAGGTAGCGGGAGGGGGAATGAGCAGTTCTTC CASRFIGSGRGNEQFF
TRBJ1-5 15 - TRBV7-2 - TGTGCCAGCAGTCCGGGGGGCCATGGCAATCAGCCCCAGCATTTT CASSPGGHGNQPQHF
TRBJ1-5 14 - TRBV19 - TGTGCCAGTCAGACAGGAGAAAGCAATCAGCCCCAGCATTTT CASQTGESNQPQHF
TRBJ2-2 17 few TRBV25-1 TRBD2 TGTGCCAGCAGTGCCAGGGGACTAGCGGGAAACACCGGGGAGCTGTTTTTT CASSARGLAGNTGELFF
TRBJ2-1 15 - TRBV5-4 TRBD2 TGTGCCAGCAGCTTGGGGCTAGCGGGAGTCAATGAGCAGTTCTTC CASSLGLAGVNEQFF
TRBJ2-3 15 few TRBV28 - TGTGCCAGCAGTCCACATTATGGACTCACAGATACGCAGTATTTT CASSPHYGLTDTQYF
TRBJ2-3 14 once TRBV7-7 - TGTGCCAGCAGCTTAGCAGGGGCCCCAGATACGCAGTATTTT CASSLAGAPDTQYF
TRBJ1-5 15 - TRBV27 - TGTGCCAGCAGTTTTTCCCGGTTGAGCCACCAGCCCCAGCATTTT CASSFSRLSHQPQHF
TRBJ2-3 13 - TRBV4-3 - TGCGCCAGCAGCCGAGGTCCGGGGGATACGCAGTATTTT CASSRGPGDTQYF
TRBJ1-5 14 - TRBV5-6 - TGTGCCAGCAGCAGGCGGACGGGGAATCAGCCCCAGCATTTT CASSRRTGNQPQHF
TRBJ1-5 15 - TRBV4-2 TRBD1 TGTGCCAGCAGCCAGGCCGGGACAGAGAATCAGCCCCAGCATTTT CASSQAGTENQPQHF
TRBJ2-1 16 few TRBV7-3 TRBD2 TGTGCCAGCAGCCGCGGACTAGCGGGAGGAAGTTATGAGCAGTTCTTC CASSRGLAGGSYEQFF
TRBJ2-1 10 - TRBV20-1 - TGCAGTGCCGTAGCGGCTGAGCAGTTCTTC CSAVAAEQFF
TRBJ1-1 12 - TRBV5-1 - TGCGCCAGCAGCCCACAGGGCGCTGAAGCTTTCTTT CASSPQGAEAFF
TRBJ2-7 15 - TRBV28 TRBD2 TGTGCCAGCAGTCCTACTAGCGGGGACTCTTACGAGCAGTACTTC CASSPTSGDSYEQYF
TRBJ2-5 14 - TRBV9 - TGTGCCAGCAGCACCAGTACTCGGGGGGAGACCCAGTACTTC CASSTSTRGETQYF
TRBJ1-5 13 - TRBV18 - TGTGCCAGCTCACCTGGGCCCGATCAGCCCCAGCATTTT CASSPGPDQPQHF
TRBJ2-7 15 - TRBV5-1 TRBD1 TGCGCCAGCAGCTTGTTTCCAGGGGGAACCTACGAGCAGTACTTC CASSLFPGGTYEQYF
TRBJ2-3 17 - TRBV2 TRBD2 TGTGCCAGCAGTGAAACGATTAGCGGGAGGGCCATAGATACGCAGTATTTT CASSETISGRAIDTQYF
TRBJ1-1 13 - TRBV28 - TGTGCCAGCAGTTTAAGGGGGAACACTGAAGCTTTCTTT CASSLRGNTEAFF
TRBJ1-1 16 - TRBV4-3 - TGCGCCGGCAGCCAAGAGTCTCGGAGGGAAAACACTGAAGCTTTCTTT CAGSQESRRENTEAFF
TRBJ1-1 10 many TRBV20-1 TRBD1 TGCACCTCGGGACAGTCTGAAGCTTTCTTT CTSGQSEAFF